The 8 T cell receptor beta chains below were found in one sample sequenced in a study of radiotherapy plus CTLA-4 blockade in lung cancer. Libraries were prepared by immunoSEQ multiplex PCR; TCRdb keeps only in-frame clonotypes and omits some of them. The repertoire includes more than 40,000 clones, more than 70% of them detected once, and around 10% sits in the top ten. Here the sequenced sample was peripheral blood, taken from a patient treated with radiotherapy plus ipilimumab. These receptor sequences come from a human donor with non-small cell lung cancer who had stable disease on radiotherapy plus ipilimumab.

The CDR3 spells CASSKGLGETQYF. The CDR3 bases are TGTGCCAGCAGCAAAGGGCTCGGGGAGACCCAGTACTTC. The chain has TRBV21-1 and TRBJ2-5; the DNA was not used to check the table's D call, TRBD2. TRBV21-1 represents a pseudogene. This CDR3 comprises 13 residues.

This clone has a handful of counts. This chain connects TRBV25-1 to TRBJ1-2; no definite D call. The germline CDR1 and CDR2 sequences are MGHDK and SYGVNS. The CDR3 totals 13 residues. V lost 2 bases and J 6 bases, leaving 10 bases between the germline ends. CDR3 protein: CASSERGLDGYTF. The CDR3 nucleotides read TGTGCCAGCAGTGAACGGGGTTTGGATGGCTACACCTTC.

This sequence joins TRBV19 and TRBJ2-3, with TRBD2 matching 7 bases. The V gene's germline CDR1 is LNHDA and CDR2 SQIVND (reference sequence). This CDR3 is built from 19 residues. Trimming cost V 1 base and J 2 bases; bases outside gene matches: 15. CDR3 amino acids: CASSIGHSELLATTDTQYF. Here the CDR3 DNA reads TGTGCCAGTAGTATAGGACACTCGGAACTACTAGCGACCACAGATACGCAGTATTTT.

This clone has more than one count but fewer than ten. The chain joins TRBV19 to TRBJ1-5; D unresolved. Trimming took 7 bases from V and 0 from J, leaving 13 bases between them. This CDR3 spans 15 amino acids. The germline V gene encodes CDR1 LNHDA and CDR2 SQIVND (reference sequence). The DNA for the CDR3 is TGTGCCAGTAAGATCGACCCTTATAGCAATCAGCCCCAGCATTTT. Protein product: CASKIDPYSNQPQHF.

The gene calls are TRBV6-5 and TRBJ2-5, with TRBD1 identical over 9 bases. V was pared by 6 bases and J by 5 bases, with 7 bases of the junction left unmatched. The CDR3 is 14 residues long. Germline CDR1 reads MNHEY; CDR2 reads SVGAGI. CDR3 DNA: TGTGCCAGCAGACTACAGGGGGCGCGGGAGACCCAGTACTTC. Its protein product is CASRLQGARETQYF.

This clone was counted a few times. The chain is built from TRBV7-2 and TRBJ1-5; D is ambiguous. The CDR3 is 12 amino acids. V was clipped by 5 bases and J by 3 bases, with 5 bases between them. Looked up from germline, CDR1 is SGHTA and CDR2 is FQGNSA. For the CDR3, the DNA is TGTGCCAGCAGCCAATTCAATCAGCCCCAGCATTTT. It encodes CASSQFNQPQHF.

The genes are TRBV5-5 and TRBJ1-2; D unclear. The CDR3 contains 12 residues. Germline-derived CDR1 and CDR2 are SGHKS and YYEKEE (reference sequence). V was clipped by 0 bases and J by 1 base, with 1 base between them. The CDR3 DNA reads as TGTGCCAGCAGCTTGGATAACTATGGCTACACCTTC. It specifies CASSLDNYGYTF.

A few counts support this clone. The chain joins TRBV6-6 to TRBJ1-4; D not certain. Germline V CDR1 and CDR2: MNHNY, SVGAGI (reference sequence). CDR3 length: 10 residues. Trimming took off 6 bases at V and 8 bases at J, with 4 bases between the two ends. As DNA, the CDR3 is TGTGCCAGCAGGGGCGAAAAACTGTTTTTT. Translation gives CASRGEKLFF.